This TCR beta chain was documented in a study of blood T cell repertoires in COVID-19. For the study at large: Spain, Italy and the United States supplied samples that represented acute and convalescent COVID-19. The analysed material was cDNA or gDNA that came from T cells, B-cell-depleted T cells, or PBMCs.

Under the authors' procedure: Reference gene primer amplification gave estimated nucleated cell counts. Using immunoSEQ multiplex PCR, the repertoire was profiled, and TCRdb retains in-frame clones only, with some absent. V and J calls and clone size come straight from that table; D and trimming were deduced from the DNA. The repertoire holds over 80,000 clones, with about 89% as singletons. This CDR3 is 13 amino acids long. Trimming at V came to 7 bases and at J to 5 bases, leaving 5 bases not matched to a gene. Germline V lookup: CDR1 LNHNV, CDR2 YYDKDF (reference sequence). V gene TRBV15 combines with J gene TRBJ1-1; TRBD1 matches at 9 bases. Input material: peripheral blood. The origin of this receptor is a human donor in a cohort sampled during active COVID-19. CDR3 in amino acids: CATNRGPRTEAFF. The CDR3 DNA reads TGTGCCACCAACAGGGGGCCGAGGACTGAAGCTTTCTTT.